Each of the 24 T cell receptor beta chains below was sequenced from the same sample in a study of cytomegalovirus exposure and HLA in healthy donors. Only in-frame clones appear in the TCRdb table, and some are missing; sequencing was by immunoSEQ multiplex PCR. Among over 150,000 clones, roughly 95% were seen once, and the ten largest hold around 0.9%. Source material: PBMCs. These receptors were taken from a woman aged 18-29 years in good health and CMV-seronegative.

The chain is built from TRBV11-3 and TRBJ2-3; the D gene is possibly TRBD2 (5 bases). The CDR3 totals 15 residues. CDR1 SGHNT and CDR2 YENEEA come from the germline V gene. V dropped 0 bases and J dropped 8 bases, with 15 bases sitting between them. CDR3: CASSLDNLHSGTQYF. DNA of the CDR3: TGTGCCAGCAGCTTAGACAATCTGCACAGCGGTACGCAGTATTTT.

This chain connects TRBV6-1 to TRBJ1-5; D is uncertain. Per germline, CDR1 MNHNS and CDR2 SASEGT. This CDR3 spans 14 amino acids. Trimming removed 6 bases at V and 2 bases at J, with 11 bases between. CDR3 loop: CASRFGSGNQPQHF. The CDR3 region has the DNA TGTGCCAGCAGGTTCGGGAGTGGCAATCAGCCCCAGCATTTT.

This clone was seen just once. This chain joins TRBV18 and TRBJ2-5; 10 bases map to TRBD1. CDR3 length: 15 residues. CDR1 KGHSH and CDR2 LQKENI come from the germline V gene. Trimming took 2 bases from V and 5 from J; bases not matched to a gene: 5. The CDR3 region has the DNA TGTGCCAGCTCACCAGAAGACAGGGGGCAGGAGACCCAGTACTTC. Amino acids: CASSPEDRGQETQYF.

Here the CDR3 reads CASSLPPGTGSYEQYF. DNA for the CDR3: TGTGCCAGCAGCTTGCCCCCCGGGACAGGGTCCTACGAGCAGTACTTC. J is TRBJ2-7 and V is TRBV5-4, with TRBD1 matching over 9 bases. The CDR3 runs to 16 residues. Germline assignment: CDR1 SGHNT and CDR2 YYREEE (reference sequence). Trimming took 1 base from V and 1 from J; bases not matched to a gene: 6.

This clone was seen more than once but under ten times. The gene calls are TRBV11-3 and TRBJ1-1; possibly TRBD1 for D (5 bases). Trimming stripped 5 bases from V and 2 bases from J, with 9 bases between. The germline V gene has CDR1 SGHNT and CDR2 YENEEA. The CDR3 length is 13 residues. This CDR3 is CASSVQDNTEAFF. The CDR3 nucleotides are TGTGCCAGCAGCGTACAGGACAACACTGAAGCTTTCTTT.

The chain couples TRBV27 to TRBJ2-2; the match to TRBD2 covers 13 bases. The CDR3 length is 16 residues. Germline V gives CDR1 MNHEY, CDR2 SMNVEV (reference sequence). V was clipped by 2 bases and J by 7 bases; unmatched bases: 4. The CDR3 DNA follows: TGTGCCAGCAGTTTACTGGGACTAGCGGGGAACGGGGAGCTGTTTTTT. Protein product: CASSLLGLAGNGELFF.

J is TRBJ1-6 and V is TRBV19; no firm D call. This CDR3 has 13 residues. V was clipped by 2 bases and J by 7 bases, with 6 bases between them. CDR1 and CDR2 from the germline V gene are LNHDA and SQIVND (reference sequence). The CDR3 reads CASSILSNSPLHF. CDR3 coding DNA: TGTGCCAGTAGTATACTCTCCAATTCACCCCTCCACTTT.

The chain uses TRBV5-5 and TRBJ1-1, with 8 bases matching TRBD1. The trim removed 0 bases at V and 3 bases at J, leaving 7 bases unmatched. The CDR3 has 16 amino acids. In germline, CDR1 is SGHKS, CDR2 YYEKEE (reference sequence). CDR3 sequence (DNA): TGTGCCAGCAGCTTGGGGACAGGGAGGATGGACACTGAAGCTTTCTTT. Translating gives CASSLGTGRMDTEAFF.

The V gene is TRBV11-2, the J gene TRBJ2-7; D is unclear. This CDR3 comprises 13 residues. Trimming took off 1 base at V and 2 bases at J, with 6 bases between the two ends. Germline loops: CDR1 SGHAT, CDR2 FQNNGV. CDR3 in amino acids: CASSLGLPYEQYF. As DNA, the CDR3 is TGTGCCAGCAGCTTAGGTCTTCCCTACGAGCAGTACTTC.

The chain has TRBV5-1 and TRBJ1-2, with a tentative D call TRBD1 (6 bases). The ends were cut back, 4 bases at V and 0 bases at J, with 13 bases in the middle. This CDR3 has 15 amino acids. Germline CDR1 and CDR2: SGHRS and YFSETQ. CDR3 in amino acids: CASSMGRDTNYGYTF. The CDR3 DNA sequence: TGCGCCAGCAGCATGGGCAGGGACACTAACTATGGCTACACCTTC.

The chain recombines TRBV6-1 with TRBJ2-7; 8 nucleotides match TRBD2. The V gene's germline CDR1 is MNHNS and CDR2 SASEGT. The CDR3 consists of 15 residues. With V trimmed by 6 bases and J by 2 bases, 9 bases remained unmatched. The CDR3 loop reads CASSKGYSGAYEQYF. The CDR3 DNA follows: TGTGCCAGCAGCAAAGGGTATAGCGGGGCCTACGAGCAGTACTTC.

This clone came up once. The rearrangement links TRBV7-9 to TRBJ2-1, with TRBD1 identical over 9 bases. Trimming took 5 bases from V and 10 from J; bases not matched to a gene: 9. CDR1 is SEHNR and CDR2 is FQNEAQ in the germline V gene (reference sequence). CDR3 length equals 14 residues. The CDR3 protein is CASSPLDRGDEQFF. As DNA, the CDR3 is TGTGCCAGCAGCCCCCTCGACAGGGGGGACGAGCAGTTCTTC.

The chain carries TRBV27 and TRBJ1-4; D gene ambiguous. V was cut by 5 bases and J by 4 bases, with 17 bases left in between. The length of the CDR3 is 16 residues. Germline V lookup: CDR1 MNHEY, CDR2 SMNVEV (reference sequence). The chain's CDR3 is CASSPVPVMVNEKLFF. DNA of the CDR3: TGTGCCAGCAGTCCCGTTCCGGTCATGGTTAATGAAAAACTGTTTTTT.

CDR3 sequence: CASRTSGGASNTQYF. Written as DNA, the CDR3 is TGCGCCAGCAGGACTAGCGGGGGGGCCTCGAATACGCAGTATTTT. The chain links TRBV5-1 to TRBJ2-3; 14 bases align to TRBD2. The CDR3 has 15 residues. Germline trimming cut 5 bases from V and 7 bases from J; bases unmatched to any gene: 6. CDR1 and CDR2 from the germline V gene are SGHRS and YFSETQ.

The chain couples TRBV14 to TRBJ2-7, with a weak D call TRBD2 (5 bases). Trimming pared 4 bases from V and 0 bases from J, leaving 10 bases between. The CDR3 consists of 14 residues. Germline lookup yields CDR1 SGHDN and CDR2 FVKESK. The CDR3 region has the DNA TGTGCCAGCAGCCGTGGTGGGAGCTCCTACGAGCAGTACTTC. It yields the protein CASSRGGSSYEQYF.

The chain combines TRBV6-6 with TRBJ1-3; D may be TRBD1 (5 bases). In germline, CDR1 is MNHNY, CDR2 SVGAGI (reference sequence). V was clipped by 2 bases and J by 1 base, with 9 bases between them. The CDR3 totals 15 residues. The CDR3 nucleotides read TGTGCCAGCAGTTACGCTGCAGGGTCTGGAAACACCATATATTTT. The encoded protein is CASSYAAGSGNTIYF.

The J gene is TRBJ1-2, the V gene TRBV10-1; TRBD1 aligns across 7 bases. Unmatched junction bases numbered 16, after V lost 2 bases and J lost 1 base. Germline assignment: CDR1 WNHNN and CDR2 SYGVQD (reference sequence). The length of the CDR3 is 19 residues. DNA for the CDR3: TGCGCCAGCAGTGAGCCACCCATCGGGACAGCCTTTAGTAACTATGGCTACACCTTC. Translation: CASSEPPIGTAFSNYGYTF.

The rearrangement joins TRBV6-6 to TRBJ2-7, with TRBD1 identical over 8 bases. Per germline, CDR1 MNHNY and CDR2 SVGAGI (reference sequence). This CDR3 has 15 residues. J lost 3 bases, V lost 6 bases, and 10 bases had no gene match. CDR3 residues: CASSRPRTGSYEQYF. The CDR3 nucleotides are TGTGCCAGCAGCCGGCCCCGGACAGGGAGCTACGAGCAGTACTTC.

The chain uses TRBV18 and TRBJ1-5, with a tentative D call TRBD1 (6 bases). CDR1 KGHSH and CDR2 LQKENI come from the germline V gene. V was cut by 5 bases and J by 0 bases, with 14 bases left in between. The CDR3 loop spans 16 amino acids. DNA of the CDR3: TGTGCCAGCTCAACGGGCTGGGACAATAGCAATCAGCCCCAGCATTTT. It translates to CASSTGWDNSNQPQHF. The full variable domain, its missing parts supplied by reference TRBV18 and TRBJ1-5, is NAGVMQNPRHLVRRRGQEARLRCSPMKGHSHVYWYRQLPEEGLKFMVYLQKENIIDESGMPKERFSAEFPKEGPSILRIQQVVRGDSAAYFCASSTGWDNSNQPQHFGDGTRLSIL.

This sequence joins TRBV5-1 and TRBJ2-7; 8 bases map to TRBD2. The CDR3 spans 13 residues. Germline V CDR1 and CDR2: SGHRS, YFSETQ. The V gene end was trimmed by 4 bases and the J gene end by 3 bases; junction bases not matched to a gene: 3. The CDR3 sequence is CASSPAGGYEQYF. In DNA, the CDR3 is TGCGCCAGCAGCCCTGCGGGGGGCTACGAGCAGTACTTC. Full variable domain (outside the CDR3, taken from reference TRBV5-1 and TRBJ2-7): KAGVTQTPRYLIKTRGQQVTLSCSPISGHRSVSWYQQTPGQGLQFLFEYFSETQRNKGNFPGRFSGRQFSNSRSEMNVSTLELGDSALYLCASSPAGGYEQYFGPGTRLTVT.

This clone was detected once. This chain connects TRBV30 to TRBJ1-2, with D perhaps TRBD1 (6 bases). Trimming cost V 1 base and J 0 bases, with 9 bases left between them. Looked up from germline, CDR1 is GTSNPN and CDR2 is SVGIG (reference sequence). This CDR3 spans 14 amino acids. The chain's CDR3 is CAWSGQVPNYGYTF. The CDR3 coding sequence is TGTGCCTGGAGTGGACAGGTCCCTAACTATGGCTACACCTTC.

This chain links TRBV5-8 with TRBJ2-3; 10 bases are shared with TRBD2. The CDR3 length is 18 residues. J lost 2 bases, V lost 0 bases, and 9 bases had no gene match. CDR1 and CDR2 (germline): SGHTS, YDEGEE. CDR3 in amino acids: CASSLESGSGGFTDTQYF. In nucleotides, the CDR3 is TGTGCCAGCAGCTTGGAGTCGGGTAGCGGGGGGTTCACAGATACGCAGTATTTT. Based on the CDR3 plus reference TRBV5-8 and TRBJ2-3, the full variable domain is EAGVTQSPTHLIKTRGQQATLRCSPISGHTSVYWYQQALGLGLQFLLWYDEGEERNRGNFPPRFSGRQFPNYSSELNVNALELEDSALYLCASSLESGSGGFTDTQYFGPGTRLTVL.

In DNA form, the CDR3 reads TGTGCCAGCAGCCAAGATTTACGGATACAGGGGGCTTTGGAGACTGAAGCTTTCTTT. As protein: CASSQDLRIQGALETEAFF. This chain connects TRBV14 to TRBJ1-1; 9 bases line up with TRBD1. Germline assignment: CDR1 SGHDN and CDR2 FVKESK. Trimming took 0 bases from V and 5 from J; bases not matched to a gene: 16. This CDR3 comprises 19 residues.

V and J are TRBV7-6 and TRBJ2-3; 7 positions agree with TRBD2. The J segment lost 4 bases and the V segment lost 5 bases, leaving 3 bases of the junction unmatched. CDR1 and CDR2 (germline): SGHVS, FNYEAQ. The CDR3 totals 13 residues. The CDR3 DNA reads TGTGCCAGCAGCGACGGGGGGTCAGATACGCAGTATTTT. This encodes CASSDGGSDTQYF. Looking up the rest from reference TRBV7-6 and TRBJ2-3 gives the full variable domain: GAGVSQSPRYKVTKRGQDVALRCDPISGHVSLYWYRQALGQGPEFLTYFNYEAQQDKSGLPNDRFSAERPEGSISTLTIQRTEQRDSAMYRCASSDGGSDTQYFGPGTRLTVL.